This entry lists 2 T cell receptor beta chains sequenced from one sample in a study of a mutant IDH1 vaccine in newly diagnosed glioma. No antigen has been identified for these receptors. TCRdb's copy holds only in-frame clones and misses some; the assay was immunoSEQ multiplex PCR. This table has roughly 120,000 clones, 80% appearing once. Time point: week 11, during vaccination. A single vaccine dose contained 300 ug of mutant IDH1 20-mer peptide, and topical imiquimod was used with it. Sequences were derived from PBMCs, sampled from a glioma patient whose treatment included an IDH1 peptide vaccine. These receptors all stem from a man in his forties with glioma.

This rearrangement joins TRBV18 to TRBJ1-1, with TRBD1 matching over 9 bases. The CDR3 covers 14 residues. From germline, CDR1 is KGHSH and CDR2 LQKENI. V shed 0 bases, J shed 6 bases, and the junction held 2 bases outside the gene matches. CDR3 region: CASSPPRDRAEAFF. CDR3 sequence (DNA): TGTGCCAGCTCACCACCCCGGGACAGGGCTGAAGCTTTCTTT.

This clone was recorded a few times. This chain uses TRBV10-3 with TRBJ2-5; TRBD1 agrees at 7 bases. The CDR3 runs to 15 residues. V was pared by 10 bases and J by 4 bases, with 15 bases of the junction left unmatched. Germline CDR1 reads ENHRY; CDR2 reads SYGVKD. CDR3: CASSPSGTAPETQYF. The CDR3 DNA is TGTGCCAGCAGCCCATCCGGGACAGCCCCAGAGACCCAGTACTTC.